This T cell receptor beta chain was documented in a study of cytomegalovirus exposure and HLA in healthy donors. V dropped 3 bases and J dropped 8 bases, with 11 bases sitting between them. Germline CDR1 and CDR2: SGHTA and FQGTGA. The CDR3 totals 13 residues. The primer mix had 60 Vbeta and 13 Jbeta primers. TCRdb's copy holds only in-frame clones and misses some; the assay was immunoSEQ multiplex PCR. Of around 190,000 clones listed, more than 75% are singletons. This sequence originates from a woman aged 18-30 years in good health and CMV-seronegative. Sequencing input: PBMCs. The chain uses TRBV7-3 and TRBJ2-1; D gene ambiguous. The chain's CDR3 is CASSLGRNDEQFF. CDR3 sequence (DNA): TGTGCCAGCAGCTTGGGCAGAAACGATGAGCAGTTCTTC.